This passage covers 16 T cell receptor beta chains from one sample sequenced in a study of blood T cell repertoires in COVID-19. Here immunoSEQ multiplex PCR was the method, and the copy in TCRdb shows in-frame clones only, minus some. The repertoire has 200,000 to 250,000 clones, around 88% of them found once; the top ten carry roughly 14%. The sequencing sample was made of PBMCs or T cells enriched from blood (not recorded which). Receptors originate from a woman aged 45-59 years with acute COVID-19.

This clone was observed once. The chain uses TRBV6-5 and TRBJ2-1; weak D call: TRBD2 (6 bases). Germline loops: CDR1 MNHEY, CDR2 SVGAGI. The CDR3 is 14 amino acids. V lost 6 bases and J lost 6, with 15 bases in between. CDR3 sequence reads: CASSRDLPVNEQFF. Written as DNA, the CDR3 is TGTGCCAGCAGCCGGGACTTGCCCGTCAATGAGCAGTTCTTC.

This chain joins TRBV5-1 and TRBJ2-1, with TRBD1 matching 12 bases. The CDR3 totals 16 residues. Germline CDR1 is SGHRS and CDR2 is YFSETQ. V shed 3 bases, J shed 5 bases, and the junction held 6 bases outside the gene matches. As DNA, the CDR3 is TGCGCCAGCAGCTGGGGGACAGGGGGCCCAAACAATGAGCAGTTCTTC. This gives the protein CASSWGTGGPNNEQFF.

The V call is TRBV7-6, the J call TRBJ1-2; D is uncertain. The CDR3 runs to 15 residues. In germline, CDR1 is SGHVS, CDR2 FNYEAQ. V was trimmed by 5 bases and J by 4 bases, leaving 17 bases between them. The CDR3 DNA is TGTGCCAGCAGCCTATTACGTGAATCTACCTATGGCTACACCTTC. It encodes CASSLLRESTYGYTF.

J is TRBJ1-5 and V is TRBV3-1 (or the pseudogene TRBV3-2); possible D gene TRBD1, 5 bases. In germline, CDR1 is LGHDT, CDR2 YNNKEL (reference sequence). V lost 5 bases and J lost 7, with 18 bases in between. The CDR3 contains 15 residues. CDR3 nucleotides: TGTGCCAGCAGCTACGGCCGGAAACAGGCGCAGCCCCAGCATTTT. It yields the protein CASSYGRKQAQPQHF.

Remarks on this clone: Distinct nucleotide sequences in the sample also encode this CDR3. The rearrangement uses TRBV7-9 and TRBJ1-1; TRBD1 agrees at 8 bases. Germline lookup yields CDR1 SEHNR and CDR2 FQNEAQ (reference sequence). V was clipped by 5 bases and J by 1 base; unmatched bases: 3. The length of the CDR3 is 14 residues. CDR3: CASSPGGRNTEAFF. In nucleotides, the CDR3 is TGTGCCAGCAGCCCAGGGGGCAGGAACACTGAAGCTTTCTTT.

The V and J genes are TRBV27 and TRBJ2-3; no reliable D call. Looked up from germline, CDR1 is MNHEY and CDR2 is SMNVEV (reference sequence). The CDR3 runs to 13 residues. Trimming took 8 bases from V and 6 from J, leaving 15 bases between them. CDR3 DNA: TGTGCCAGCGCTATCCCCGGTTCGGATACGCAGTATTTT. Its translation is CASAIPGSDTQYF.

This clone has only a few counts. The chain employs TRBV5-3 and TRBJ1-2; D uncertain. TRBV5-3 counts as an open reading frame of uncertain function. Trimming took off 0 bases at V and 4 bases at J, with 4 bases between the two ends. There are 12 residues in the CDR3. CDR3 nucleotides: TGTGCCAGAAGCTTGGCCTGCTATGGCTACACCTTC. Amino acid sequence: CARSLACYGYTF.

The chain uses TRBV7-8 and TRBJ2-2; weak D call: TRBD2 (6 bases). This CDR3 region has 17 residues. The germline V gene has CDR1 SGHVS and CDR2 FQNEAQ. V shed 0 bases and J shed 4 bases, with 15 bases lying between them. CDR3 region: CASSLARGTGRTGELFF. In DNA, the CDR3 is TGTGCCAGCAGCTTAGCCCGCGGGACCGGACGCACCGGGGAGCTGTTTTTT.

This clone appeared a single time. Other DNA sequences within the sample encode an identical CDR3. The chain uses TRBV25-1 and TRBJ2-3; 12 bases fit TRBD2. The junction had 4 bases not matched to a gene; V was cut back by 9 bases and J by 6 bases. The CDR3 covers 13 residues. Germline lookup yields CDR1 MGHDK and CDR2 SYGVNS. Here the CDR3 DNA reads TGTGCCAGTCTAGCGGGAGGGAGGGATACGCAGTATTTT. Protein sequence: CASLAGGRDTQYF.

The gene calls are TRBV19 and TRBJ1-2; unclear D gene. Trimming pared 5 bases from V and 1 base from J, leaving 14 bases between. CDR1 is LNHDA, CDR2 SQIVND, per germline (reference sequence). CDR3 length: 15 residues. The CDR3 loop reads CASSPGSNINYGYTF. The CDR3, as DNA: TGTGCCAGTAGTCCCGGGTCTAACATTAACTATGGCTACACCTTC.

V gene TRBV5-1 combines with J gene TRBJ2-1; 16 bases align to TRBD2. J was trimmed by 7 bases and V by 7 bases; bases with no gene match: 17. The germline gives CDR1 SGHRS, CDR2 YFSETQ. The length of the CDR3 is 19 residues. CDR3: CASGTPGTSGRAGRNEQFF. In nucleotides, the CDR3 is TGCGCCAGCGGAACCCCTGGGACTAGCGGGAGGGCGGGTAGGAATGAGCAGTTCTTC.

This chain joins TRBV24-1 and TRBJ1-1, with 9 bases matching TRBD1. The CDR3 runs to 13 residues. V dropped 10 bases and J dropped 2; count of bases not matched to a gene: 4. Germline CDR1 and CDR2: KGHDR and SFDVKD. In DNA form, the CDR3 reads TGTGCCACTAGGACAGGGGAAAACACTGAAGCTTTCTTT. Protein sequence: CATRTGENTEAFF.

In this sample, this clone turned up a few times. DNA for the CDR3: TGTGCCAGCAGCTCACGGGACAGGCTTCACTATGGCTACACCTTC. Residues: CASSSRDRLHYGYTF. V and J are TRBV7-8 and TRBJ1-2, with 8 bases aligning to TRBD1. CDR1 is SGHVS, CDR2 FQNEAQ, per germline. The CDR3 spans 15 residues. V trimming: 4 bases; J trimming: 3 bases; junction bases outside the gene matches: 7.

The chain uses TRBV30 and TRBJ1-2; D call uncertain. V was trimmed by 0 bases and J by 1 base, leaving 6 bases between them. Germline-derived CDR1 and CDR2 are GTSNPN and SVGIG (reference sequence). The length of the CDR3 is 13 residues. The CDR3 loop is CAWSVMSNYGYTF. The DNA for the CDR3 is TGTGCCTGGAGTGTTATGAGTAACTATGGCTACACCTTC.

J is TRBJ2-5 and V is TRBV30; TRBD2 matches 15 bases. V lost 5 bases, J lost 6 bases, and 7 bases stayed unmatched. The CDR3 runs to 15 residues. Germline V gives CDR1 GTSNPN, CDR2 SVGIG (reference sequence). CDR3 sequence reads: CAWFSGTSGRKTQYF. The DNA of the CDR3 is TGTGCCTGGTTCAGCGGGACTAGCGGGAGGAAGACCCAGTACTTC.

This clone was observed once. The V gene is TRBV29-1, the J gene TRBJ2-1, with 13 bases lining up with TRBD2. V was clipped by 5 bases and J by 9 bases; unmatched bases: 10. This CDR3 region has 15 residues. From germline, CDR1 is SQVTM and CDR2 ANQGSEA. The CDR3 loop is CSVFPGLAGTGEQFF. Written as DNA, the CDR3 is TGCAGCGTTTTCCCGGGACTAGCGGGAACAGGTGAGCAGTTCTTC.